This T cell receptor (beta chain) was found in a study of shared clonotypes between healthy human individuals. The naive CD8 population came from CD45RO-negative cells selected for CCR7, without terminally differentiated effector memory CD45RA+ cells. Study-wide points: Deeper or shallower sequencing was expected to change how clonotypes are shared among donors. Few donors limited the genetic and exposure-history diversity represented. In contrast to clonotypes shared by all four donors, non-shared clonotypes had lower generation probabilities.

Concerning this clone itself: Its antigen remains unknown. The sample carries other DNA sequences with the same CDR3.

CDR1 is MNHEY and CDR2 is SMNVEV in the germline V gene (reference sequence). This CDR3 is built from 15 residues. The ends lost 3 bases at V and 3 bases at J; junction bases unmatched: 3. In the original processing: Sequence data from immunoSEQ were junction-only and lacked quality scores; consequently, filtering differed. This table comes from immunoSEQ multiplex PCR, and its TCRdb copy is limited to in-frame clones, with some not included. Clone size and the V and J calls come from that table; the DNA yielded D and trimming. The sample lists some 580,000 clones, about 98% occurring once. The TCR comes from a man under 40 in good health. What was sequenced was naive CD8+ T cells sorted from blood. V is TRBV27 and J is TRBJ2-1; 9 positions match TRBD2. CDR3 sequence: CASSLRLADYNEQFF. The CDR3 bases are TGTGCCAGCAGTTTGAGACTAGCGGACTACAATGAGCAGTTCTTC.